The 24 T cell receptor beta chains below all came from one sample that was sequenced in a study of cytomegalovirus exposure and HLA in healthy donors. PCR was performed using 60 Vbeta and 13 Jbeta primers. This table comes from immunoSEQ multiplex PCR, and its TCRdb copy is limited to in-frame clones, with some not included. The repertoire includes some 170,000 clones, roughly four fifths of them detected once, and about 4% sits in the top ten. The sequencing sample was made of PBMCs. The receptor set was obtained from a man aged 45-65 years in good health and CMV-seropositive.

The chain employs TRBV5-1 and TRBJ2-2; TRBD1 matches at 8 bases. The CDR3 is 15 amino acids. The germline V gene has CDR1 SGHRS and CDR2 YFSETQ. V was pared by 5 bases and J by 1 base, with 4 bases of the junction left unmatched. The CDR3 spells CASRTGTGNTGELFF. The CDR3 nucleotides read TGCGCCAGCAGAACCGGGACAGGGAACACCGGGGAGCTGTTTTTT.

V and J are TRBV6-1 and TRBJ1-2, with 10 bases matching TRBD1. There are 15 residues in the CDR3. V shed 4 bases, J shed 5 bases, and the junction held 7 bases outside the gene matches. Germline CDR1 MNHNS, CDR2 SASEGT. The CDR3 here is CASSATGGGGYGYTF. The CDR3 nucleotides read TGTGCCAGCAGTGCGACAGGGGGCGGAGGGTATGGCTACACCTTC.

The chain joins TRBV9 to TRBJ2-1; 13 bases align to TRBD2. CDR1 SGDLS and CDR2 YYNGEE come from the germline V gene. This CDR3 contains 17 residues. Germline trimming cut 4 bases from V and 4 bases from J; bases unmatched to any gene: 8. Here the CDR3 DNA reads TGTGCCAGCAGCCTACGGACTAGCGGGAGCGGGTACAATGAGCAGTTCTTC. It translates to CASSLRTSGSGYNEQFF.

The V and J genes are TRBV9 and TRBJ1-5, with no clear D. V was shortened by 0 bases and J by 1 base, with 8 bases between the two germline ends. The CDR3 covers 15 residues. Germline V CDR1 and CDR2: SGDLS, YYNGEE. DNA for the CDR3: TGTGCCAGCAGCGTAGAAGGGAGAAGCAATCAGCCCCAGCATTTT. Its protein product is CASSVEGRSNQPQHF.

This clone was found once. V and J are TRBV7-9 and TRBJ2-5; D may be TRBD1 (5 bases). Germline CDR1 SEHNR, CDR2 FQNEAQ (reference sequence). The CDR3 length is 14 residues. V was cut by 6 bases and J by 2 bases, with 13 bases left in between. This CDR3 is CASSPLGLQETQYF. The CDR3, as DNA: TGTGCCAGCAGTCCCCTGGGGCTACAAGAGACCCAGTACTTC.

The rearrangement joins TRBV5-4 to TRBJ2-7; D is uncertain. This CDR3 contains 13 residues. V was cut by 0 bases and J by 4 bases, with 8 bases left in between. CDR1 is SGHNT and CDR2 is YYREEE in the germline V gene (reference sequence). CDR3: CASSLEREYEQYF. The CDR3 coding sequence is TGTGCCAGCAGCTTGGAACGAGAATACGAGCAGTACTTC.

The V and J genes are TRBV30 and TRBJ1-4; D gene ambiguous. Germline V gene sequence: CDR1 GTSNPN, CDR2 SVGIG (reference sequence). Trimming took 1 base from V and 0 from J, leaving 6 bases between them. The CDR3 is made up of 14 amino acids. The CDR3 region has the DNA TGTGCCTGGAGTGCCTCAGCAACTAATGAAAAACTGTTTTTT. It yields the protein CAWSASATNEKLFF.

Here the CDR3 reads CASSDSPTDTQYF. DNA of the CDR3: TGTGCCAGCAGTGACTCCCCTACAGATACGCAGTATTTT. The V and J genes are TRBV6-4 and TRBJ2-3; no reliable D call. The ends were cut back, 0 bases at V and 3 bases at J, with 4 bases in the middle. Germline CDR1 and CDR2: MRHNA and SNTAGT. CDR3 length: 13 amino acids.

The chain carries TRBV14 and TRBJ2-3; 8 bases match TRBD1. The CDR3 totals 18 residues. Trimming at V came to 0 bases and at J to 4 bases, leaving 12 bases not matched to a gene. Germline CDR1 SGHDN, CDR2 FVKESK. The CDR3 DNA is TGTGCCAGCAGCCAAGATTTAGGACAGGGAAAGATGGCAGATACGCAGTATTTT. This sequence encodes CASSQDLGQGKMADTQYF.

V usage is TRBV30 and J usage is TRBJ2-7; D is ambiguous. CDR1 and CDR2 from the germline V gene are GTSNPN and SVGIG (reference sequence). V was shortened by 1 base and J by 2 bases, with 3 bases between the two germline ends. The CDR3 length is 11 residues. The CDR3 bases are TGTGCCTGGAGTGCTACCTACGAGCAGTACTTC. This encodes CAWSATYEQYF.

The chain uses TRBV6-5 and TRBJ2-1, with 9 bases lining up with TRBD1. This CDR3 region has 13 residues. Trimming at V came to 4 bases and at J to 8 bases, leaving 3 bases not matched to a gene. Germline V gene sequence: CDR1 MNHEY, CDR2 SVGAGI. DNA of the CDR3: TGTGCCAGCAGTTGGGACAGGGTAGATGAGCAGTTCTTC. This codes for CASSWDRVDEQFF.

V and J are TRBV5-6 and TRBJ2-3; 11 positions agree with TRBD2. The germline CDR1 and CDR2 sequences are SGHDT and YYEEEE. This CDR3 has 15 residues. J lost 6 bases, V lost 4 bases, and 7 bases had no gene match. The CDR3 loop reads CASSPLAGGSDTQYF. In DNA form, the CDR3 reads TGTGCCAGCAGCCCCCTAGCGGGGGGAAGCGATACGCAGTATTTT. The full variable domain, with the rest looked up from reference TRBV5-6 and TRBJ2-3, is DAGVTQSPTHLIKTRGQQVTLRCSPKSGHDTVSWYQQALGQGPQFIFQYYEEEERQRGNFPDRFSGHQFPNYSSELNVNALLLGDSALYLCASSPLAGGSDTQYFGPGTRLTVL.

V and J are TRBV4-1 and TRBJ2-7; TRBD2 agrees at 8 bases. Trimming at V came to 3 bases and at J to 1 base, leaving 5 bases not matched to a gene. CDR1 is MGHRA and CDR2 is YSYEKL in the germline V gene. This CDR3 is built from 15 residues. This CDR3 reads CASSQERGSSYEQYF. CDR3 sequence (DNA): TGCGCCAGCAGCCAGGAGCGGGGGTCTTCCTACGAGCAGTACTTC.

As DNA, the CDR3 is TGTGCCAGCAGGCCGGGACAGGGACGACGGGGTGAGCAGTTCTTC. Its translation: CASRPGQGRRGEQFF. The rearrangement links TRBV7-9 to TRBJ2-1; TRBD1 matches 9 bases. The length of the CDR3 is 15 residues. From germline, CDR1 is SEHNR and CDR2 FQNEAQ (reference sequence). V was clipped by 6 bases and J by 9 bases; unmatched bases: 12.

The CDR3 DNA sequence: TGTGCCAGCAGTTTGGCGGGGGCGGATGGCTACACCTTC. Encoded protein: CASSLAGADGYTF. V usage is TRBV27 and J usage is TRBJ1-2; D possibly corresponds to TRBD1 (6 bases). The CDR3 has 13 amino acids. V lost 3 bases, J lost 6 bases, and 11 bases lay in between. The germline CDR1 and CDR2 sequences are MNHEY and SMNVEV (reference sequence).

The chain recombines TRBV11-3 with TRBJ1-4; a weak D match, TRBD1 (6 bases). Germline V CDR1 and CDR2: SGHNT, YENEEA. V lost 0 bases to trimming and J lost 3 bases, with 20 bases between them. The CDR3 is made up of 19 amino acids. The CDR3 spells CASSLESGSGGPANEKLFF. The CDR3 nucleotides are TGTGCCAGCAGCTTAGAGTCTGGTTCCGGGGGGCCGGCTAATGAAAAACTGTTTTTT.

The chain is built from TRBV5-4 and TRBJ2-4; D may be TRBD2 (7 bases). The CDR3 covers 17 residues. Germline V gene sequence: CDR1 SGHNT, CDR2 YYREEE (reference sequence). The V and J ends lost 4 bases and 3 bases respectively, with 20 bases between them. The DNA of the CDR3 is TGTGCCAGCAGCCCCGCTCTGGGGGGAGGGGGCAAAAACATTCAGTACTTC. Residues: CASSPALGGGGKNIQYF.

This clone was detected only once. V and J are TRBV7-2 and TRBJ1-1; D ambiguous. The CDR3 sequence is 15 residues long. Germline V gene data show CDR1 as SGHTA and CDR2 as FQGNSA. The germline V and J ends were trimmed by 1 base and 0 bases, with 9 bases remaining between them. The CDR3 coding sequence is TGTGCCAGCAGCTTAGTGCGGGTTGTGAACACTGAAGCTTTCTTT. It codes for CASSLVRVVNTEAFF.

A few counts support this clone. The chain combines TRBV9 with TRBJ2-5; 9 nucleotides match TRBD1. The ends lost 4 bases at V and 5 bases at J; junction bases unmatched: 6. This CDR3 comprises 14 residues. Germline-derived CDR1 and CDR2 are SGDLS and YYNGEE. The CDR3 protein is CASSPNRGQETQYF. CDR3 DNA sequence: TGTGCCAGCAGCCCCAACAGGGGGCAGGAGACCCAGTACTTC.

The chain uses TRBV7-3 and TRBJ2-5, with D possibly TRBD2 on 6 matching bases. The germline CDR1 and CDR2 sequences are SGHTA and FQGTGA. The V end was cut by 7 bases, the J end by 6 bases, with 21 bases between. The CDR3 consists of 15 residues. The CDR3 nucleotides read TGTGCCAGCAAGAGCGGCGGGGCTAGCTCGAAGACCCAGTACTTC. As protein: CASKSGGASSKTQYF. Full variable domain (rest looked up from reference TRBV7-3 and TRBJ2-5): GAGVSQTPSNKVTEKGKYVELRCDPISGHTALYWYRQSLGQGPEFLIYFQGTGAADDSGLPNDRFFAVRPEGSVSTLKIQRTERGDSAVYLCASKSGGASSKTQYFGPGTRLLVL.

The rearrangement uses TRBV6-6 and TRBJ2-7; D uncertain. V dropped 2 bases and J dropped 2 bases, with 4 bases sitting between them. The CDR3 has 12 amino acids. CDR1 is MNHNY, CDR2 SVGAGI, per germline (reference sequence). The CDR3 loop reads CASSYQTYEQYF. The DNA for the CDR3 is TGTGCCAGCAGTTACCAAACCTACGAGCAGTACTTC.

The chain's CDR3 is CAISGLRQAGAYEQYF. CDR3 in DNA: TGTGCCATCAGTGGACTAAGACAGGCGGGGGCCTACGAGCAGTACTTC. The rearrangement uses TRBV10-3 and TRBJ2-7; D may be TRBD2 (7 bases). Germline CDR1 is ENHRY and CDR2 is SYGVKD. Trimming stripped 4 bases from V and 2 bases from J, with 18 bases between. The CDR3 runs to 16 residues.

V is TRBV29-1 and J is TRBJ2-2; 9 bases agree with TRBD1. V dropped 0 bases and J dropped 6; count of bases not matched to a gene: 11. This CDR3 spans 17 amino acids. Germline V lookup: CDR1 SQVTM, CDR2 ANQGSEA. CDR3 DNA: TGCAGCGTTGAAGATGACCGGGACAGGGCTACGGCCGGGGAGCTGTTTTTT. Amino acids: CSVEDDRDRATAGELFF.

The chain carries TRBV6-1 and TRBJ1-5, with a weak D call TRBD1 (6 bases). The CDR3 contains 16 residues. Trimming pared 4 bases from V and 3 bases from J, leaving 16 bases between. Germline V CDR1 and CDR2: MNHNS, SASEGT. CDR3 nucleotides: TGTGCCAGCAGTGGGGAGGCGGGGGGCAACAATCAGCCCCAGCATTTT. Translated, it gives CASSGEAGGNNQPQHF.